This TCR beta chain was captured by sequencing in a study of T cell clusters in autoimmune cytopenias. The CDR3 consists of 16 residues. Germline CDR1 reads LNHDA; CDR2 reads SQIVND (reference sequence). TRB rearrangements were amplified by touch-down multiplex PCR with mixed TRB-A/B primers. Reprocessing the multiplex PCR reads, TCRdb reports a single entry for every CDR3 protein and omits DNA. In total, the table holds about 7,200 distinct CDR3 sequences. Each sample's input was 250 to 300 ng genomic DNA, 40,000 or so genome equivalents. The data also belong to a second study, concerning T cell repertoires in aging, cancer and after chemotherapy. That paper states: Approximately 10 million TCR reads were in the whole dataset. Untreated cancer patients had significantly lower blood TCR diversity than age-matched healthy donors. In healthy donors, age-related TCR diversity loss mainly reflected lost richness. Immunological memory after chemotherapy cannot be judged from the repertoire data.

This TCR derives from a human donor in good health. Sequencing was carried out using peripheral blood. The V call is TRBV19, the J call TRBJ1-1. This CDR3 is CASSILTGRRGTEAFF.